The source of this T cell receptor beta chain is a study of breast tumors, draining lymph nodes, adjacent tissues. Notes on the study in general: Most tumor T cells seemingly derive from lymph node, then expand in tumor. Tumor repertoires ranked between lymph nodes and nontumor tissue in diversity, with V and J gene preferences.

TCRdb analysed the multiplex PCR reads with MiXCR anew, one entry per CDR3 protein. The sample holds approximately 100,000 distinct CDR3 sequences, 20% to 25% seen once. Breast cancer patients provided tissue from their axillary draining lymph nodes. This clonotype was seen many times. Its antigen is as yet unknown. The receptor comes from a female donor with breast cancer. Some clones in this sample may be carry-over from other donors' samples. Sequencing was done on a sample of axillary lymph node tissue.

CDR3 coding DNA: TGTGCCAGCAGCTTGGCAAGGTCCCGGAGGGCCCCAGATACGCAGTATTTT. Translation: CASSLARSRRAPDTQYF. The chain uses TRBV5-8 and TRBJ2-3, with a tentative D call TRBD2 (6 bases). Trimming removed 0 bases at V and 4 bases at J, with 18 bases between. The CDR3 is made up of 17 amino acids. CDR1 SGHTS and CDR2 YDEGEE come from the germline V gene. Full variable domain (outside the CDR3, taken from reference TRBV5-8 and TRBJ2-3): EAGVTQSPTHLIKTRGQQATLRCSPISGHTSVYWYQQALGLGLQFLLWYDEGEERNRGNFPPRFSGRQFPNYSSELNVNALELEDSALYLCASSLARSRRAPDTQYFGPGTRLTVL.